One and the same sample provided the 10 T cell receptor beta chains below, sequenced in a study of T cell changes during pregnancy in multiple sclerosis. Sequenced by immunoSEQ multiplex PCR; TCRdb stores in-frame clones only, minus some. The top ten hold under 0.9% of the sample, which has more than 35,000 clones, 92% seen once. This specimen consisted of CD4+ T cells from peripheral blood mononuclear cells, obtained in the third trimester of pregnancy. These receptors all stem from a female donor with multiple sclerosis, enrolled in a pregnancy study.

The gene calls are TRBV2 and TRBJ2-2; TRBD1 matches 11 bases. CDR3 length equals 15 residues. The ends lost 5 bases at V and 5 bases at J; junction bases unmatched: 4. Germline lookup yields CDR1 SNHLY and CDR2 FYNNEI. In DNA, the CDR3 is TGTGCCAGCAGTCCGGGACAGGGGGGGACCGGGGAGCTGTTTTTT. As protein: CASSPGQGGTGELFF.

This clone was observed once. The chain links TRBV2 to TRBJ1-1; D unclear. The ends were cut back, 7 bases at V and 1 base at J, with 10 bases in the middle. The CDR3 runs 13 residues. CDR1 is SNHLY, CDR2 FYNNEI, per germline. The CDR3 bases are TGTGCCAGCAACCAGGTAGGGAACACTGAAGCTTTCTTT. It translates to CASNQVGNTEAFF.

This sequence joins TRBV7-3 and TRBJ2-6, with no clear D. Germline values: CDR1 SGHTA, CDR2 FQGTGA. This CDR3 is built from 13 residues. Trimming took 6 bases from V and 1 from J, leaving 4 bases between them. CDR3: CASRQSGANVLTF. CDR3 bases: TGTGCCAGCAGACAGTCTGGGGCCAACGTCCTGACTTTC.

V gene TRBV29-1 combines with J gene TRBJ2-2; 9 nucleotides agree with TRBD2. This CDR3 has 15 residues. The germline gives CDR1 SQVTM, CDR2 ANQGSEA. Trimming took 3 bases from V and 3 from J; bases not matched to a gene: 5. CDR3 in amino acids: CSVDVLAGDTGELFF. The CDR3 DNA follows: TGCAGCGTTGATGTATTAGCGGGAGACACCGGGGAGCTGTTTTTT.

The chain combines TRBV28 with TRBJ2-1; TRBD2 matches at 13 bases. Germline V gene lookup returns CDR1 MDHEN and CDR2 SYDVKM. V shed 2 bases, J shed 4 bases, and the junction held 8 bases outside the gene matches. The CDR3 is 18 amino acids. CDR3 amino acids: CASSLEPPGLAGYNEQFF. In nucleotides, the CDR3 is TGTGCCAGCAGTTTAGAGCCACCGGGACTAGCGGGATACAATGAGCAGTTCTTC.

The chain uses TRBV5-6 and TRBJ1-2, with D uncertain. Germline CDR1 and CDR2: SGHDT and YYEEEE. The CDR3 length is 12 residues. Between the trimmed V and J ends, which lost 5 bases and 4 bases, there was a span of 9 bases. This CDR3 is CASSRLLYGYTF. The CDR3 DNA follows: TGTGCCAGCAGTCGACTCCTCTATGGCTACACCTTC.

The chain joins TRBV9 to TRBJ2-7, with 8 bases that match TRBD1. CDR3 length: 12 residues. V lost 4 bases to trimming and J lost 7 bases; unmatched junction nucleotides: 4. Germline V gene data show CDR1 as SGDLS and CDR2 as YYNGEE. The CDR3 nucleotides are TGTGCCAGCAGCACAACAGGGGGGGAGCAGTACTTC. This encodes CASSTTGGEQYF.

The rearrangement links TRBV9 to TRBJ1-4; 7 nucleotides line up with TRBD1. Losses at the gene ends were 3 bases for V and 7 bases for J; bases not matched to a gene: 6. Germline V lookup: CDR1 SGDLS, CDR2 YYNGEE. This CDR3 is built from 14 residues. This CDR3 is CASSEAGTVEKLFF. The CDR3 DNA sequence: TGTGCCAGCAGCGAAGCCGGGACAGTTGAAAAACTGTTTTTT.

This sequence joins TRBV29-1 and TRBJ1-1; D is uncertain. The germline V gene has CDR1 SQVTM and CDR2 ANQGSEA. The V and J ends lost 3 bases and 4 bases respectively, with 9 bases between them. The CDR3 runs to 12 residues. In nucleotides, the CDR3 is TGCAGCGTTGATGGAGTTTTCACTGAAGCTTTCTTT. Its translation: CSVDGVFTEAFF.

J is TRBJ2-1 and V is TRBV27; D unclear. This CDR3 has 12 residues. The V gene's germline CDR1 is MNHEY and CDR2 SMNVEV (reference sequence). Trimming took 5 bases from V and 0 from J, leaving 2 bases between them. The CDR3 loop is CASSRSYNEQFF. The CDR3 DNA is TGTGCCAGCAGTCGCTCCTACAATGAGCAGTTCTTC.